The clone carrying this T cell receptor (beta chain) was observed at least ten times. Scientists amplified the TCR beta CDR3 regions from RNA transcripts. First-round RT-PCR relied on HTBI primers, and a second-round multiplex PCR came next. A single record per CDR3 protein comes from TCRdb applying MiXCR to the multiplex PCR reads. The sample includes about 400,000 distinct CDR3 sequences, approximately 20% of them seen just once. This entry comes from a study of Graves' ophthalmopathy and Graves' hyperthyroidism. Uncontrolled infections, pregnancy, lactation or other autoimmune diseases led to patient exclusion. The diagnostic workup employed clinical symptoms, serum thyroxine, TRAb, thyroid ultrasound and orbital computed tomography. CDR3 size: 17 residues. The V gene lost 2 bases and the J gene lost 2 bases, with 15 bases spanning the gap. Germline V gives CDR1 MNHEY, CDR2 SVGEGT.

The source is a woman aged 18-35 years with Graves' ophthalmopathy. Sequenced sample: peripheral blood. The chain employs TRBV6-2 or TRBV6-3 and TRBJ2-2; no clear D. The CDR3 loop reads CASSYITRPTNTGELFF. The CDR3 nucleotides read TGTGCCAGCAGTTACATCACTCGACCGACCAACACCGGGGAGCTGTTTTTT.